These 14 T cell receptor beta chains were sequenced from one sample in a study of shared clonotypes between healthy human individuals. Terminally differentiated effector memory CD45RA+ cells were left out of the naive CD8 fraction, which was CD45RO-negative and positively selected for CCR7. Data came from immunoSEQ multiplex PCR; TCRdb stores just in-frame clones and leaves some out. The sample carries about 2.2 million clones, around 93% recorded once. The source material was naive CD8+ T cells from PBMCs. These receptors were obtained from a man aged 18 to 30 in good health. Some clones in this sample may be carry-over from other donors' samples.

The J gene is TRBJ1-5, the V gene TRBV2; D is possibly TRBD1 (5 bases). The CDR3 is 13 amino acids. From germline, CDR1 is SNHLY and CDR2 FYNNEI. V lost 6 bases and J lost 6, with 12 bases in between. In DNA, the CDR3 is TGTGCCAGCAGGGTACAGGAGGGTCAGCCCCAGCATTTT. Amino acids: CASRVQEGQPQHF.

The chain links TRBV9 to TRBJ2-3; 9 nucleotides match TRBD2. The J segment lost 5 bases and the V segment lost 4 bases, leaving 14 bases of the junction unmatched. The CDR3 length is 17 residues. Germline values: CDR1 SGDLS, CDR2 YYNGEE. The CDR3 loop is CASSPHWGGRAVDTQYF. The DNA for the CDR3 is TGTGCCAGCAGCCCCCATTGGGGCGGGAGGGCTGTAGATACGCAGTATTTT.

J is TRBJ2-7 and V is TRBV27; D gene ambiguous. The CDR3 extends over 11 amino acids. V gave up 8 bases and J gave up 5 bases, with 10 bases separating them. Germline-derived CDR1 and CDR2 are MNHEY and SMNVEV (reference sequence). Here the CDR3 DNA reads TGTGCCAGCGGGCTGGGCCACGAGCAGTACTTC. The encoded protein is CASGLGHEQYF.

The rearrangement links TRBV7-9 to TRBJ2-1, with TRBD1 as a possible D gene (5 bases). This CDR3 spans 15 amino acids. Looked up from germline, CDR1 is SEHNR and CDR2 is FQNEAQ (reference sequence). V lost 2 bases and J 6 bases, leaving 14 bases between the germline ends. The CDR3 bases are TGTGCCAGCAGCTTAAGTACAGGCGCGTTCAATGAGCAGTTCTTC. It translates to CASSLSTGAFNEQFF.

The CDR3 nucleotides are TGCGCCAGCAGGGCCGGGACAGGGTTAAATCAGCCCCAGCATTTT. Protein sequence: CASRAGTGLNQPQHF. This chain connects TRBV10-2 to TRBJ1-5; 9 bases are a match to TRBD1. Germline V gene lookup returns CDR1 WSHSY and CDR2 SAAADI. Trimming removed 6 bases from V and 4 bases from J; junction bases left unmatched: 7. The CDR3 spans 15 residues.

The gene calls are TRBV7-8 and TRBJ1-4, with D perhaps TRBD1 (6 bases). The V end lost 3 bases, the J end lost 7 bases, and 12 bases lay between the germline ends. Germline-derived CDR1 and CDR2 are SGHVS and FQNEAQ. The CDR3 has 14 amino acids. CDR3 loop: CASSFLGGGEKLFF. The CDR3 nucleotides are TGTGCCAGCAGCTTTTTGGGGGGCGGTGAAAAACTGTTTTTT. Combining the CDR3 with reference TRBV7-8 and TRBJ1-4 gives the whole variable domain GAGVSQSPRYKVAKRGQDVALRCDPISGHVSLFWYQQALGQGPEFLTYFQNEAQLDKSGLPSDRFFAERPEGSVSTLKIQRTQQEDSAVYLCASSFLGGGEKLFFGSGTQLSVL.

The genes are TRBV27 and TRBJ1-2; 8 bases agree with TRBD1. Trimming at V came to 4 bases and at J to 3 bases, leaving 10 bases not matched to a gene. CDR1 and CDR2 (germline): MNHEY, SMNVEV (reference sequence). The CDR3 spans 16 residues. The CDR3 sequence: CASSSFLRGPDYGYTF. The CDR3, as DNA: TGTGCCAGCAGTTCCTTCCTCAGGGGGCCGGACTATGGCTACACCTTC.

As to this clone: Other DNA sequences within the sample encode an identical CDR3. The chain uses TRBV9 and TRBJ2-1, with 11 positions matching TRBD2. Germline lookup yields CDR1 SGDLS and CDR2 YYNGEE. The ends lost 4 bases at V and 4 bases at J; junction bases unmatched: 4. This CDR3 spans 15 amino acids. CDR3 loop: CASSPGLAEYNEQFF. Written as DNA, the CDR3 is TGTGCCAGCAGCCCGGGACTAGCGGAGTACAATGAGCAGTTCTTC.

This rearrangement joins TRBV9 to TRBJ2-3; D is perhaps TRBD1 (5 bases). Germline V CDR1 and CDR2: SGDLS, YYNGEE. The CDR3 spans 15 residues. Trimming cost V 4 bases and J 1 base, with 13 bases left between them. CDR3 nucleotides: TGTGCCAGCAGCACCCAGGGTCGTGGCACAGATACGCAGTATTTT. Residues: CASSTQGRGTDTQYF. Filled out from reference TRBV9 and TRBJ2-3, the complete variable domain reads DSGVTQTPKHLITATGQRVTLRCSPRSGDLSVYWYQQSLDQGLQFLIQYYNGEERAKGNILERFSAQQFPDLHSELNLSSLELGDSALYFCASSTQGRGTDTQYFGPGTRLTVL.

On this clone itself: Other DNA sequences within the sample encode an identical CDR3. The V call is TRBV27, the J call TRBJ2-7; 11 nucleotides line up with TRBD1. V lost 6 bases, J lost 4 bases, and 5 bases stayed unmatched. Looked up from germline, CDR1 is MNHEY and CDR2 is SMNVEV (reference sequence). This CDR3 contains 14 residues. This chain's CDR3 is CASRLRDRGYEQYF. The CDR3 nucleotides read TGTGCCAGCAGACTCCGGGACAGGGGGTACGAGCAGTACTTC.

CDR3 DNA sequence: TGTGCCAGTAGTATTTTTGCTGGGAATGAAGCTTTCTTT. Amino acid sequence: CASSIFAGNEAFF. The chain uses TRBV19 and TRBJ1-1, with unresolved D. The CDR3 extends over 13 amino acids. Trimming cost V 3 bases and J 7 bases, with 12 bases left between them. Germline assignment: CDR1 LNHDA and CDR2 SQIVND (reference sequence).

The gene calls are TRBV19 and TRBJ1-3; D gene ambiguous. In germline, CDR1 is LNHDA, CDR2 SQIVND (reference sequence). This CDR3 is 15 amino acids long. V was trimmed by 6 bases and J by 0 bases, leaving 12 bases between them. CDR3 coding DNA: TGTGCCAGTAGGAACGGAATAAGCTCTGGAAACACCATATATTTT. Translating it yields CASRNGISSGNTIYF.

V and J are TRBV9 and TRBJ1-1; the match to TRBD1 covers 7 bases. This CDR3 comprises 13 residues. V shed 3 bases, J shed 7 bases, and the junction held 6 bases outside the gene matches. CDR1 SGDLS and CDR2 YYNGEE come from the germline V gene. The CDR3 protein is CASSARTGDEAFF. CDR3 DNA sequence: TGTGCCAGCAGCGCCCGGACAGGCGATGAAGCTTTCTTT.

This rearrangement joins TRBV5-6 to TRBJ2-7, with 15 bases aligning to TRBD2. J was trimmed by 3 bases and V by 4 bases; bases with no gene match: 8. The germline CDR1 and CDR2 sequences are SGHDT and YYEEEE. This CDR3 contains 17 residues. CDR3 sequence (DNA): TGTGCCAGCAGCATGGGACTAGCGGGAGGAAGGGGCTACGAGCAGTACTTC. Translated: CASSMGLAGGRGYEQYF.